Listed here are 24 T cell receptor beta chains from one sample, sequenced in a study of early T cells in non-severe SARS-CoV-2 infection. TCRdb ran MiXCR on the 5' RACE reads and lists one entry per CDR3 protein. The sample lists 30,000 to 40,000 distinct CDR3 sequences; approximately 9.2% were seen once. Sequenced: whole blood. The origin of the receptors is an adult who was a healthcare worker with PCR-confirmed SARS-CoV-2 infection or an uninfected control (not recorded which).

This clonotype was counted many times. The V call is TRBV18, the J call TRBJ1-5; 7 positions match TRBD1. The CDR3 is 13 residues long. The V segment lost 2 bases and the J segment 7 bases; nucleotides outside the gene matches: 2. CDR1 is KGHSH, CDR2 LQKENI, per germline. CDR3 residues: CASSPDREQPQHF. CDR3 DNA sequence: TGTGCCAGCTCACCAGACAGGGAACAGCCCCAGCATTTT.

To note about this clonotype: A much bigger clone sits one base away, suggesting this may be a read error. V and J are TRBV5-1 and TRBJ1-1; no firm D call. Looked up from germline, CDR1 is SGHRS and CDR2 is YFSETQ. The CDR3 is 13 amino acids. This chain's CDR3 is CASSLDANTGAFF. CDR3 bases: TGCGCCAGCAGCTTGGACGCGAACACTGGAGCTTTCTTT.

Many counts were recorded for this clonotype. The chain is built from TRBV5-1 and TRBJ2-7, with 9 bases lining up with TRBD2. The CDR3 contains 16 residues. The V segment lost 0 bases and the J segment 0 bases; nucleotides outside the gene matches: 4. Germline V lookup: CDR1 SGHRS, CDR2 YFSETQ. In DNA form, the CDR3 reads TGCGCCAGCAGCTTGGGGGGGACTAGCCGCTCCTACGAGCAGTACTTC. Translation gives CASSLGGTSRSYEQYF.

The rearrangement joins TRBV9 to TRBJ2-5; D is undetermined. V was pared by 2 bases and J by 4 bases, with 12 bases between. Germline V gives CDR1 SGDLS, CDR2 YYNGEE. This CDR3 contains 14 residues. The CDR3 here is CASSVSGVGETQYF. The CDR3, as DNA: TGTGCCAGCAGCGTCAGTGGGGTTGGAGAGACCCAGTACTTC.

The sample holds many counts of this clonotype. V and J are TRBV7-8 and TRBJ2-7; the D is unclear. This CDR3 has 13 amino acids. Trimming removed 5 bases from V and 1 base from J, with 9 bases in between. Germline CDR1 reads SGHVS; CDR2 reads FQNEAQ. The CDR3 DNA reads as TGTGCCAGCAGCCCCCGTGTGTCCTACGAGCAGTACTTC. Protein sequence: CASSPRVSYEQYF.

V usage is TRBV29-1 and J usage is TRBJ2-7; 8 bases line up with TRBD2. Germline lookup yields CDR1 SQVTM and CDR2 ANQGSEA. J lost 2 bases, V lost 0 bases, and 6 bases had no gene match. The CDR3 has 15 residues. This CDR3 reads CSVEDLSGGPYEQYF. CDR3 in DNA: TGCAGCGTTGAAGATCTCAGCGGGGGCCCCTACGAGCAGTACTTC.

Comment on this clonotype: This may come from a read error, since a much larger clone is one base off. V and J are TRBV4-2 and TRBJ2-2; D gene uncertain. The V gene's germline CDR1 is LGHNA and CDR2 YNFKEQ. V lost 1 base to trimming and J lost 8 bases, with 8 bases between them. There are 13 residues in the CDR3. CDR3 loop: CASSQGIRGELFF. CDR3 DNA: TGTGCCAGCAGCCAAGGGATTAGGGGGGAGCTGTTTTTT.

This clonotype was seen a few times. In DNA form, the CDR3 reads TGTGCCAGCAGACCCATCAGGGATAACTATGGCTACACCTTC. This sequence encodes CASRPIRDNYGYTF. The V and J genes are TRBV7-2 and TRBJ1-2, with a possible D match to TRBD1 (5 bases). The CDR3 sequence is 14 residues long. V was cut by 6 bases and J by 1 base, with 12 bases left in between. Per the germline V gene, CDR1 is SGHTA and CDR2 is FQGNSA.

The chain employs TRBV9 and TRBJ1-2; D unresolved. Trimming removed 4 bases from V and 7 bases from J, with 20 bases in between. From germline, CDR1 is SGDLS and CDR2 YYNGEE. The CDR3 has 15 amino acids. The CDR3 DNA follows: TGTGCCAGCAGCACAACACCCCAAGGTGGACTTGGCTACACCTTC. It encodes CASSTTPQGGLGYTF.

This clonotype has ten or more counts. CDR3 sequence reads: CASSLGQRGPETQYF. Written as DNA, the CDR3 is TGCGCCAGCAGCTTGGGCCAGCGGGGGCCAGAGACCCAGTACTTC. This rearrangement joins TRBV5-1 to TRBJ2-5; 8 nucleotides align to TRBD2. Germline assignment: CDR1 SGHRS and CDR2 YFSETQ. The length of the CDR3 is 15 residues. Trimming at V came to 0 bases and at J to 4 bases, leaving 5 bases not matched to a gene.

At least ten counts were recorded for this clonotype. One end of the junction does not line up with germline, which may come from a read error. The V call is TRBV7-2, the J call TRBJ2-1; TRBD2 matches at 7 bases. This CDR3 is built from 12 residues. The germline V gene has CDR1 SGHTA and CDR2 FQGNSA. The CDR3, as DNA: TGTGCCAGCAGCCTAGCGGCCAATGAGCAGTTCTTC. Translating gives CASSLAANEQFF.

This clonotype was found many times. The genes are TRBV19 and TRBJ2-3; D is undetermined. V was clipped by 5 bases and J by 4 bases, with 13 bases between them. The CDR3 runs 14 residues. Germline V gene sequence: CDR1 LNHDA, CDR2 SQIVND (reference sequence). The CDR3 spells CASSRTAGADTQYF. The CDR3 nucleotides read TGTGCCAGTAGTCGGACCGCCGGAGCAGATACGCAGTATTTT.

This clonotype was recorded many times. This sequence joins TRBV7-8 and TRBJ2-7; 9 nucleotides align to TRBD1. The CDR3 consists of 15 residues. The germline CDR1 and CDR2 sequences are SGHVS and FQNEAQ. V was pared by 5 bases and J by 3 bases, with 8 bases of the junction left unmatched. CDR3 amino acids: CASSLGAGQGYEQYF. The CDR3 DNA follows: TGTGCCAGCAGCCTTGGTGCGGGACAGGGCTACGAGCAGTACTTC.

This clonotype came up a few times. The chain combines TRBV4-3 with TRBJ1-2, with unresolved D. V was shortened by 0 bases and J by 8 bases, with 13 bases between the two germline ends. Germline values: CDR1 LGHNA, CDR2 YSLEER. The CDR3 is 14 amino acids. This CDR3 is CASSQEWPPSGYTF. The CDR3 DNA sequence: TGCGCCAGCAGCCAAGAATGGCCACCGTCCGGCTACACCTTC.

The table lists this clonotype with many counts. The chain combines TRBV23-1 with TRBJ2-7; 7 bases agree with TRBD1. Being an ORF, TRBV23-1 has a function that is uncertain. The CDR3 has 16 residues. The V and J ends lost 4 bases and 1 base, in that order; junction bases with no gene match: 10. The CDR3 loop is CASSPPDRALSYEQYF. In DNA form, the CDR3 reads TGCGCCAGCAGTCCCCCCGACAGGGCCCTATCCTACGAGCAGTACTTC.

The chain combines TRBV9 with TRBJ1-5; TRBD1 aligns across 9 bases. Germline loops: CDR1 SGDLS, CDR2 YYNGEE. Trimming cost V 4 bases and J 7 bases; bases outside gene matches: 9. CDR3 length: 15 amino acids. This chain's CDR3 is CASSFGQGKGQPQHF. CDR3 sequence (DNA): TGTGCCAGCAGCTTCGGACAGGGGAAGGGACAGCCCCAGCATTTT.

This clonotype is a singleton in its sample. The chain couples TRBV28 to TRBJ1-5, with D hard to call. Germline CDR1 MDHEN, CDR2 SYDVKM. V dropped 5 bases and J dropped 6 bases, with 8 bases sitting between them. This CDR3 has 12 amino acids. The CDR3 bases are TGTGCCAGCAGTCGGCAGACTCAGCCCCAGCATTTT. Translating gives CASSRQTQPQHF.

This clonotype occurred many times. This CDR3 reads CASSLGPQGTLHF. Written as DNA, the CDR3 is TGTGCCAGCAGCTTAGGACCCCAGGGAACCCTCCACTTT. This chain links TRBV7-9 with TRBJ1-6; maybe TRBD1 (5 bases). The CDR3 consists of 13 residues. The germline gives CDR1 SEHNR, CDR2 FQNEAQ (reference sequence). Between the trimmed V and J ends, which lost 1 base and 14 bases, there was a span of 12 bases.

CDR3 region: CSVWMNTEAFF. The CDR3 DNA reads as TGCAGCGTTTGGATGAACACTGAAGCTTTCTTT. The V call is TRBV29-1, the J call TRBJ1-1; the D is unclear. The CDR3 has 11 residues. CDR1 and CDR2 (germline): SQVTM, ANQGSEA. V dropped 5 bases and J dropped 0 bases, with 4 bases sitting between them.

Note on this clonotype: Relative to the germline gene, one junction end is altered; a read error may explain this. This chain links TRBV5-6 with TRBJ2-7, with D tentatively TRBD1 or TRBD2 (5 bases each). Germline-derived CDR1 and CDR2 are SGHDT and YYEEEE. The CDR3 is 17 residues long. CDR3 nucleotides: TGTGCCAGCAGTCCCGGGTTAGGCGAGGGGAAGATCTACGGGCAGTACTTC. Amino acids: CASSPGLGEGKIYGQYF.

This clonotype was seen a single time. A single base separates this from a much larger clone, so it may be a read error. The chain links TRBV11-2 to TRBJ2-3, with D hard to call. From germline, CDR1 is SGHAT and CDR2 FQNNGV. This CDR3 is built from 14 residues. CDR3 sequence (DNA): TGTGCCAGCGGCTTAGCCATCCGCCCAGATACGCAGTATTTT. This translates into CASGLAIRPDTQYF. Full variable domain (missing parts from reference TRBV11-2 and TRBJ2-3): EAGVAQSPRYKIIEKRQSVAFWCNPISGHATLYWYQQILGQGPKLLIQFQNNGVVDDSQLPKDRFSAERLKGVDSTLKIQPAKLEDSAVYLCASGLAIRPDTQYFGPGTRLTVL.

The V call is TRBV4-3, the J call TRBJ1-1; no firm D call. The CDR3 has 15 residues. Trimming shortened V by 0 bases and J by 1 base, and 9 bases separated the two germline ends. Germline V CDR1 and CDR2: LGHNA, YSLEER. CDR3 protein: CASSQEPFSNTEAFF. The CDR3 DNA is TGCGCCAGCAGCCAAGAACCCTTTTCGAACACTGAAGCTTTCTTT.

Many counts were recorded for this clonotype. The rearrangement uses TRBV3-1 and TRBJ1-2; D may be TRBD1 (5 bases). The CDR3 extends over 13 amino acids. The germline V gene encodes CDR1 LGHDT and CDR2 YNNKEL (reference sequence). V was cut by 4 bases and J by 3 bases, with 9 bases left in between. CDR3 sequence (DNA): TGTGCCAGCAGCCGCGACAGCTACTATGGCTACACCTTC. As protein: CASSRDSYYGYTF. Supplemented by reference TRBV3-1 and TRBJ1-2, the full variable domain reads DTAVSQTPKYLVTQMGNDKSIKCEQNLGHDTMYWYKQDSKKFLKIMFSYNNKELIINETVPNRFSPKSPDKAHLNLHINSLELGDSAVYFCASSRDSYYGYTFGSGTRLTVV.

This clonotype was observed at least ten times. J is TRBJ2-1 and V is TRBV10-3; maybe TRBD2 (6 bases). Trimming pared 2 bases from V and 7 bases from J, leaving 6 bases between. The CDR3 sequence is 12 residues long. From germline, CDR1 is ENHRY and CDR2 SYGVKD. The CDR3 sequence is CAISEAGNEQFF. CDR3 nucleotides: TGTGCCATCAGTGAGGCGGGAAATGAGCAGTTCTTC.